Below are 25 T cell receptor beta chains sequenced from a single sample in a study of blood T cells in healthy people across ages. Primed by a sample-barcoded 5' primer and a J-beta primer mix, a second PCR proceeded for 7 to 11 cycles. Each CDR3 protein is one row after TCRdb ran MiXCR on the 5' RACE reads. The sample lists 750,000 to 950,000 distinct CDR3 sequences, 25% to 30% occurring once. The same data also contributed to another study, on T cells of mothers and their children.

The sample was blood. These TCRs come from a woman aged 40 to 50 in good health.

The chain recombines TRBV9 with TRBJ1-2, with TRBD1 identical over 9 bases. This CDR3 contains 15 residues. V lost 3 bases and J lost 5; bases outside the gene matches: 8. Germline V gene lookup returns CDR1 SGDLS and CDR2 YYNGEE. CDR3 loop: CASSAGTGTSYGYTF. The CDR3 DNA is TGTGCCAGCAGCGCGGGGACAGGGACCTCTTATGGCTACACCTTC.

V and J are TRBV20-1 and TRBJ1-3; TRBD1 might be the D (5 bases). The V and J ends lost 5 bases and 0 bases respectively, with 17 bases between them. Germline CDR1 reads DFQATT; CDR2 reads SNEGSKA (reference sequence). This CDR3 region has 16 residues. The CDR3 region has the DNA TGCAGTGCTGGACGGGGGTCACTGAGCTCTGGAAACACCATATATTTT. Translated: CSAGRGSLSSGNTIYF.

This clonotype was seen a handful of times. The chain links TRBV4-1 to TRBJ2-1; 16 nucleotides align to TRBD2. Trimming took 1 base from V and 7 from J; bases not matched to a gene: 4. Germline CDR1 and CDR2: MGHRA and YSYEKL. The CDR3 totals 17 residues. CDR3 sequence (DNA): TGCGCCAGCAGCCAAGTCCGGGGACTAGCGGGGGGGAATGAGCAGTTCTTC. Protein sequence: CASSQVRGLAGGNEQFF.

Concerning this clonotype itself: This may be a read error, as it is one base from a much larger clone. The chain combines TRBV6-4 with TRBJ1-2; D not resolved. V lost 2 bases, J lost 4 bases, and 8 bases lay in between. The CDR3 has 13 amino acids. Per the germline V gene, CDR1 is MRHNA and CDR2 is SNTAGT. The CDR3 loop reads CASSDDTIYGYTF. The CDR3 nucleotides read TGTGCCAGCAGTGACGACACCATCTATGGCTACACCTTC.

This clonotype has more than one count but fewer than ten. The chain employs TRBV5-5 and TRBJ2-1; no reliable D call. This CDR3 spans 13 amino acids. Per germline, CDR1 SGHKS and CDR2 YYEKEE (reference sequence). Deletions cut 0 bases from V and 8 bases from J, with 9 bases between. The CDR3 DNA reads as TGTGCCAGCAGCTTGGACGAGGTCCATGAGCAGTTCTTC. Its translation is CASSLDEVHEQFF.

This chain joins TRBV7-9 and TRBJ2-1, with D perhaps matching TRBD1 (6 bases). Germline V CDR1 and CDR2: SEHNR, FQNEAQ (reference sequence). The CDR3 is 15 amino acids. V shed 1 base and J shed 5 bases, with 12 bases lying between them. CDR3 in DNA: TGTGCCAGCAGCTTAGAACAGGGCCAGCACAATGAGCAGTTCTTC. It specifies CASSLEQGQHNEQFF.

This clonotype was detected only a few times. The chain employs TRBV7-2 and TRBJ2-5, with D unresolved. Trimming shortened V by 3 bases and J by 8 bases, and 10 bases separated the two germline ends. The CDR3 length is 12 residues. The germline V gene encodes CDR1 SGHTA and CDR2 FQGNSA. The CDR3: CASSLAPRTQYF. The CDR3 region has the DNA TGTGCCAGCAGCTTGGCCCCCAGAACCCAGTACTTC. Together with reference TRBV7-2 and TRBJ2-5, the CDR3 gives the full variable domain: GAGVSQSPSNKVTEKGKDVELRCDPISGHTALYWYRQSLGQGLEFLIYFQGNSAPDKSGLPSDRFSAERTGGSVSTLTIQRTQQEDSAVYLCASSLAPRTQYFGPGTRLLVL.

With respect to this clonotype: A much larger clone differs from this one at a single base, so this may be a read error. V gene TRBV6-5 combines with J gene TRBJ2-7; D is unresolved. V was trimmed by 5 bases and J by 7 bases, leaving 12 bases between them. The CDR3 contains 12 residues. Germline loops: CDR1 MNHEY, CDR2 SVGAGI. CDR3 nucleotides: TGTGCCAGCAGTCTCGGTTCGGTGGAGCAGTACTTC. Amino acid sequence: CASSLGSVEQYF.

The rearrangement uses TRBV27 and TRBJ1-4; TRBD1 matches 9 bases. The CDR3 is 14 residues long. The J segment lost 7 bases and the V segment lost 8 bases, leaving 8 bases of the junction unmatched. Germline assignment: CDR1 MNHEY and CDR2 SMNVEV (reference sequence). DNA for the CDR3: TGTGCCAGCGCCAGGGACAGGGCCTCTGAAAAACTGTTTTTT. It codes for CASARDRASEKLFF.

About this clonotype: A single base separates this from a much larger clone, so it may be a read error. The rearrangement uses TRBV3-1 and TRBJ2-5; TRBD2 matches 11 bases. J was trimmed by 9 bases and V by 6 bases; bases with no gene match: 9. This CDR3 region has 14 residues. The germline gives CDR1 LGHDT, CDR2 YNNKEL (reference sequence). CDR3 nucleotide sequence: TGTGCCAGCAGGCTAGCGGGGGGCCGGGGGGCCCAGTACTTC. Encoded protein: CASRLAGGRGAQYF.

This clonotype was picked up many times. The junction does not match germline at one end; this may be a read error. This chain connects TRBV27 to TRBJ2-1; D is unresolved. The CDR3 contains 15 residues. Germline-derived CDR1 and CDR2 are MNHEY and SMNVEV (reference sequence). CDR3 residues: CASSLLGSSYNEQFF. The CDR3 bases are TGTGCTAGCAGCTTACTCGGGTCCTCCTACAATGAGCAGTTCTTC.

This chain links TRBV27 with TRBJ2-3; no reliable D call. The V gene lost 7 bases and the J gene lost 2 bases, with 10 bases spanning the gap. CDR1 and CDR2 (germline): MNHEY, SMNVEV (reference sequence). The CDR3 is 13 residues long. The CDR3 region is CASTPTYTDTQYF. The CDR3 nucleotides read TGTGCCAGCACGCCCACCTACACAGATACGCAGTATTTT.

A remark on this clonotype: The junction and the germline gene differ at one end; a read error may be behind it. The chain links TRBV29-1 to TRBJ2-5; possibly TRBD1 or TRBD2 for D (6 bases each). The CDR3 is 13 amino acids. Germline V lookup: CDR1 SQVTM, CDR2 ANQGSEA. The CDR3 reads CSARMGGQGTQYF. The CDR3 nucleotides are TGCAGCGCCAGAATGGGGGGACAAGGGACCCAGTACTTC. The full variable domain, rest sourced from reference TRBV29-1 and TRBJ2-5, is SAVISQKPSRDICQRGTSLTIQCQVDSQVTMMFWYRQQPGQSLTLIATANQGSEATYESGFVIDKFPISRPNLTFSTLTVSNMSPEDSSIYLCSARMGGQGTQYFGPGTRLLVL.

This clonotype was detected ten times or more. The CDR3 nucleotides read TGCGCCAGCAGCCAAACAGACCGGGGCTACACCTTC. Translated: CASSQTDRGYTF. V usage is TRBV4-3 and J usage is TRBJ1-2, with D unresolved. V lost 2 bases, J lost 8 bases, and 9 bases lay in between. Per the germline V gene, CDR1 is LGHNA and CDR2 is YSLEER. This CDR3 spans 12 amino acids.

This clonotype appeared many times. This chain uses TRBV5-1 with TRBJ2-1; the match to TRBD2 covers 9 bases. Germline V lookup: CDR1 SGHRS, CDR2 YFSETQ. After removal of 2 bases from V and 7 bases from J, the junction contained 16 bases not matched to a gene. This CDR3 contains 18 residues. CDR3 protein: CASSFLIGGGGGGNEQFF. The CDR3 nucleotides read TGCGCCAGCAGCTTCCTAATTGGAGGCGGGGGGGGTGGTAATGAGCAGTTCTTC.

This clonotype was found a few times. V usage is TRBV4-1 and J usage is TRBJ1-2, with D tentatively TRBD1 (6 bases). CDR1 is MGHRA and CDR2 is YSYEKL in the germline V gene. The CDR3 has 16 amino acids. Trimming stripped 0 bases from V and 7 bases from J, with 18 bases between. DNA of the CDR3: TGCGCCAGCAGCCAAGATGGTATTGGGGGGCTATTTGGCTACACCTTC. Amino acids: CASSQDGIGGLFGYTF.

This chain joins TRBV9 and TRBJ2-5; perhaps TRBD2 as D (5 bases). Germline V gene lookup returns CDR1 SGDLS and CDR2 YYNGEE. The CDR3 is made up of 14 amino acids. Trimming took off 0 bases at V and 5 bases at J, with 11 bases between the two ends. CDR3 nucleotide sequence: TGTGCCAGCAGCGTAGATTCGGGAACGGAGACCCAGTACTTC. This gives the protein CASSVDSGTETQYF.

The rearrangement uses TRBV28 and TRBJ2-1, with D possibly matching TRBD2 (6 bases). Germline assignment: CDR1 MDHEN and CDR2 SYDVKM. Trimming stripped 5 bases from V and 3 bases from J, with 14 bases between. The CDR3 is 15 amino acids. CDR3 protein: CASSPGGNHYNEQFF. CDR3 coding DNA: TGTGCCAGCAGTCCTGGGGGGAATCACTACAATGAGCAGTTCTTC. Full variable domain (rest looked up from reference TRBV28 and TRBJ2-1): DVKVTQSSRYLVKRTGEKVFLECVQDMDHENMFWYRQDPGLGLRLIYFSYDVKMKEKGDIPEGYSVSREKKERFSLILESASTNQTSMYLCASSPGGNHYNEQFFGPGTRLTVL.

As regards this clonotype: Since a much larger clone is just one base distant, this may be a read error. J is TRBJ2-7 and V is TRBV2; D might be TRBD1 or TRBD2, each matching 5 bases. The CDR3 contains 16 residues. The V and J ends lost 5 bases and 2 bases respectively, with 19 bases between them. Germline CDR1 SNHLY, CDR2 FYNNEI. CDR3 region: CASSPPVGTVTYEQYF. Written as DNA, the CDR3 is TGTGCCAGCAGTCCACCGGTAGGGACGGTCACCTACGAGCAGTACTTC.

CDR3 in amino acids: CASSPLLEWGDTQYF. The CDR3 DNA reads TGCGCCAGCAGCCCACTACTAGAGTGGGGTGATACGCAGTATTTT. The rearrangement joins TRBV4-1 to TRBJ2-3; D might be TRBD2 (5 bases). CDR1 is MGHRA and CDR2 is YSYEKL in the germline V gene. Trimming shortened V by 4 bases and J by 6 bases, and 17 bases separated the two germline ends. This CDR3 is built from 15 residues.

This chain connects TRBV20-1 to TRBJ2-2; possibly TRBD1 or TRBD2 for D (5 bases each). Looked up from germline, CDR1 is DFQATT and CDR2 is SNEGSKA (reference sequence). The CDR3 runs 14 residues. The V end was cut by 1 base, the J end by 5 bases, with 11 bases between. The CDR3 here is CSARGAGTTGELFF. In nucleotides, the CDR3 is TGCAGTGCTAGAGGGGCAGGGACGACCGGGGAGCTGTTTTTT.

There are many counts of this clonotype. This rearrangement joins TRBV20-1 to TRBJ1-2; D perhaps matches TRBD1 (5 bases). The V end lost 3 bases, the J end lost 8 bases, and 19 bases lay between the germline ends. The germline V gene has CDR1 DFQATT and CDR2 SNEGSKA (reference sequence). This CDR3 is built from 14 residues. In nucleotides, the CDR3 is TGCAGTGCTAGCCCCGCAGGGTCCAAATTCGGCTACACCTTC. This translates into CSASPAGSKFGYTF.

This chain connects TRBV28 to TRBJ2-5; D perhaps matches TRBD1 (6 bases). Germline CDR1 MDHEN, CDR2 SYDVKM. V lost 5 bases to trimming and J lost 6 bases, with 19 bases between them. The CDR3 is made up of 15 amino acids. The CDR3 DNA reads TGTGCCAGCAGTACACCAGGGACAAAGAAGAAGACCCAGTACTTC. Translating gives CASSTPGTKKKTQYF.

This clonotype was recorded many times. This chain joins TRBV5-1 and TRBJ2-7, with D maybe TRBD1 (6 bases). Germline V CDR1 and CDR2: SGHRS, YFSETQ. This CDR3 has 16 amino acids. V lost 0 bases and J 6 bases, leaving 19 bases between the germline ends. The CDR3 is CASSLGHRDVFLEQYF. The CDR3 DNA reads as TGCGCCAGCAGCTTGGGCCACAGGGATGTCTTTCTCGAGCAGTACTTC.

This clonotype has only a few counts. The germline gene is not matched at one end of the junction; a read error may be the cause. The chain carries TRBV5-1 and TRBJ1-1; D possibly corresponds to TRBD1 (6 bases). Germline lookup yields CDR1 SGHRS and CDR2 YFSETQ. The CDR3 has 14 residues. CDR3 amino acids: CASSSGHQNTETFF. The CDR3 DNA reads as TGCGCCAGCAGCTCGGGACATCAGAACACTGAAACTTTCTTT. Looking up the rest from reference TRBV5-1 and TRBJ1-1 gives the full variable domain: KAGVTQTPRYLIKTRGQQVTLSCSPISGHRSVSWYQQTPGQGLQFLFEYFSETQRNKGNFPGRFSGRQFSNSRSEMNVSTLELGDSALYLCASSSGHQNTETFFGQGTRLTVV.